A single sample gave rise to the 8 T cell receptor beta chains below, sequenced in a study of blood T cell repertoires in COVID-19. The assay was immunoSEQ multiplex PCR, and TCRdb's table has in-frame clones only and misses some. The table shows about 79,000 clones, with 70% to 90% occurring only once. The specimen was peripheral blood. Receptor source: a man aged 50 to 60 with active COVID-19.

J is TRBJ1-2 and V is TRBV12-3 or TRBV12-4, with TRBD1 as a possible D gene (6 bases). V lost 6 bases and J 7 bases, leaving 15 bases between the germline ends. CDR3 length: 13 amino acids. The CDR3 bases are TGTGCCAGCAGAAACATTCGGGACATTGGCTACACCTTC. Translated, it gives CASRNIRDIGYTF.

The CDR3 is CASSPSIPGQGYEQFF. CDR3 sequence (DNA): TGTGCCAGCAGCCCTTCGATTCCGGGACAGGGCTATGAGCAGTTCTTC. V is TRBV6-2 or TRBV6-3 and J is TRBJ2-1, with 9 nucleotides matching TRBD1. V trimming: 6 bases; J trimming: 8 bases; junction bases outside the gene matches: 14. CDR1 is MNHEY and CDR2 is SVGEGT in the germline V gene. CDR3 length: 16 amino acids.

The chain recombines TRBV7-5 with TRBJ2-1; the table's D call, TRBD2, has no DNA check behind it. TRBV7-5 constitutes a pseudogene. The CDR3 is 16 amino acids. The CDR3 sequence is CVRSARLAGAYNEQFF. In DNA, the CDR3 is TGTGTCAGAAGCGCCCGACTAGCGGGGGCCTACAATGAGCAGTTCTTC.

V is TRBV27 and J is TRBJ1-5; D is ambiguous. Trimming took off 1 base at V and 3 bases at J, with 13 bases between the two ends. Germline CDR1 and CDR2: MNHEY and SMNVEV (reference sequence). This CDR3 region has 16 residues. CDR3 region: CASSLFGQVANQPQHF. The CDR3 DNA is TGTGCCAGCAGTTTATTCGGCCAGGTCGCCAATCAGCCCCAGCATTTT.

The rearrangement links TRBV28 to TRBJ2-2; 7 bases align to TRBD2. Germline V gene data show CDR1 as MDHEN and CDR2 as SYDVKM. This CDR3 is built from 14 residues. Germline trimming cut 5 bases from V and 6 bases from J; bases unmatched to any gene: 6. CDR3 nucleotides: TGTGCCAGCAGTACCCACAGCGGGGCCGGGGAGCTGTTTTTT. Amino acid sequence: CASSTHSGAGELFF.

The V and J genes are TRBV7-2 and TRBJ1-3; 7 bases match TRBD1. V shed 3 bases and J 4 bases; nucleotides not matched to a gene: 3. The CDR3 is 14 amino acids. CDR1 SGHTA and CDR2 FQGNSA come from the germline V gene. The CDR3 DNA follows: TGTGCCAGCAGCTTGGGACAGCTGGGAAACACCATATATTTT. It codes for CASSLGQLGNTIYF.

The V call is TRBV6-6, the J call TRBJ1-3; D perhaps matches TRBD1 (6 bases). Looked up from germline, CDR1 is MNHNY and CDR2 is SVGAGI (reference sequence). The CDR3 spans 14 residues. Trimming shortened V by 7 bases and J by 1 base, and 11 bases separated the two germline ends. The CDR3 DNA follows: TGTGCCAGCATTAAGGACAGATCTGGAAACACCATATATTTT. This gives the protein CASIKDRSGNTIYF.

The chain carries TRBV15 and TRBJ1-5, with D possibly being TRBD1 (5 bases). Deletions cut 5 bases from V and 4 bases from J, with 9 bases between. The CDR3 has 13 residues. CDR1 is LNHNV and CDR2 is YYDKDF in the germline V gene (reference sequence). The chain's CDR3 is CATSRDRNQPQHF. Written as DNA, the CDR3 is TGTGCCACCAGCCGCGACAGAAATCAGCCCCAGCATTTT.